Listed below are T cell receptor beta chains from one sample, sequenced in a study of T cell responses to AZD1222 COVID-19 vaccine. Libraries were prepared by immunoSEQ multiplex PCR; TCRdb keeps only in-frame clonotypes and omits some of them. The data hold about 120,000 clones, with around 90% observed a single time. Here the sequenced sample was peripheral blood, taken on day 0 of AZD1222 vaccination. The source of these receptors is an adult in good health. CDR3s include the opening cysteine and the closing phenylalanine or tryptophan. D genes are given only for firm matches. Clone size is given for some rows only: seen once, a few or many times, or a class if the clone is expanded.

abundance | j_gene | v_gene | d_gene | CDR3nt | CDR3aa
NA | TRBJ1-2 | TRBV19 | NA | TGTGCCAGTACCATCCCCGGTGGCGGCTATGGCTACACCTTC | CASTIPGGGYGYTF
once | TRBJ1-2 | TRBV28 | TRBD1 | TGTGCCAGCAGCCCCGACAGGGTGGGACTGTATTTC | CASSPDRVGLYF
once | TRBJ2-3 | TRBV3-1/TRBV3-2 | TRBD2 | TGTGCCAGCACCCCCTCGCAGGCGGGAGGTCATACGCAGTATTTT | CASTPSQAGGHTQYF
NA | TRBJ1-1 | TRBV7-9 | NA | TGTGCCAGCAGCTTTCAGGCGAACACTGAAGCTTTCTTT | CASSFQANTEAFF
NA | TRBJ1-1 | TRBV28 | NA | TGTGCCAGCAGCTCCCGGGGGATAATAGCTGAAGCTTTCTTT | CASSSRGIIAEAFF
once | TRBJ2-2 | TRBV13 | NA | TGTGCCAGCAGCCTAAGGGGCGGGGAGCTGTTTTTT | CASSLRGGELFF
NA | TRBJ2-2 | TRBV10-2 | NA | TGCGCCAGCAGTGATCCAGGGAACACCGGGGAGCTGTTTTTT | CASSDPGNTGELFF
NA | TRBJ2-1 | TRBV11-3 | NA | TGTGCCAGCAGCTTACGTCGACAGTTCTTC | CASSLRRQFF
NA | TRBJ1-4 | TRBV7-9 | TRBD1 | TGTGCCAGCAGCTTACGCACAGGGGGCAACGAAAAACTGTTTTTT | CASSLRTGGNEKLFF
NA | TRBJ2-3 | TRBV19 | NA | TGTGCCAGTAGTATAGAGGGGACACGCCGCACAGATACGCAGTATTTT | CASSIEGTRRTDTQYF
NA | TRBJ1-5 | TRBV6-2/TRBV6-3 | TRBD1 | TGTGCCAGCAGTCCCCGGGACAGGGGATTTCAGCCCCAGCATTTT | CASSPRDRGFQPQHF
NA | TRBJ1-1 | TRBV5-1 | NA | TGCGCCAGCAGCTCCAGAGGGGGGAACACTGAAGCTTTCTTT | CASSSRGGNTEAFF
once | TRBJ2-7 | TRBV5-1 | NA | TGCGCCAGCCACCGAGGAGGGCAGACGGGCGAGCAGTACTTC | CASHRGGQTGEQYF
once | TRBJ1-2 | TRBV27 | NA | TGTGCCAGCAGATCAACCTACAGGCATGGCTACACCTTC | CASRSTYRHGYTF
few | TRBJ1-4 | TRBV5-4 | NA | TGTGCCAGCAGCGCGCCGGGGGCGAAAGGTGAAAAACTGTTTTTT | CASSAPGAKGEKLFF
NA | TRBJ2-2 | TRBV11-3 | NA | TGTGCCAGCAGCTTACTGGCGGTCGGGGAGCTGTTTTTT | CASSLLAVGELFF
NA | TRBJ1-1 | TRBV18 | NA | TGTGCCAGCTCACCACGGGCCAGGGTAGACACTGAAGCTTTCTTT | CASSPRARVDTEAFF
NA | TRBJ2-7 | TRBV11-1 | NA | TGTGCCAGCAGCCCCGAGGCCCTCTCCTACGAGCAGTACTTC | CASSPEALSYEQYF
NA | TRBJ2-4 | TRBV19 | NA | TGTGCCAGTAGTATAGCCCCTAGCGACATTCAGTACTTC | CASSIAPSDIQYF
NA | TRBJ2-5 | TRBV27 | NA | TGTGCCAGCAGTCCCTGGGGACTGAGGGAGACCCAGTACTTC | CASSPWGLRETQYF
NA | TRBJ2-1 | TRBV11-3 | NA | TGTGCCAGCAGCTCCCGGAACAATGAGCAGTTCTTC | CASSSRNNEQFF
NA | TRBJ1-3 | TRBV2 | NA | TGTGCCAGCATCTCCTCCGGAAACACCATATATTTT | CASISSGNTIYF
NA | TRBJ2-7 | TRBV24-1 | NA | TGTGCCACCAGTGATTTAAGGGGTGGGACCTACGAGCAGTACTTC | CATSDLRGGTYEQYF
NA | TRBJ1-3 | TRBV4-2 | NA | TGTGCCAGCAGCCTCCAGGGGACTGGAAACACCATATATTTT | CASSLQGTGNTIYF
once | TRBJ1-1 | TRBV5-4 | TRBD1 | TGTGCCAGCAGCTTGGGGGCCCCAGGGACAGGGATTGGGAACACTGAAGCTTTCTTT | CASSLGAPGTGIGNTEAFF
NA | TRBJ1-4 | TRBV6-5 | NA | TGTGCCAGCAGTTCAGGGGTCTCAAATGAAAAACTGTTTTTT | CASSSGVSNEKLFF
NA | TRBJ1-5 | TRBV2 | NA | TGTGCCAGCAGTGCGTATCCGAATCAGCCCCAGCATTTT | CASSAYPNQPQHF
NA | TRBJ2-1 | TRBV9 | TRBD2 | TGTGCCAGCAGCCCTCCCCGCGGGGGGCCTAGTAATGAGCAGTTCTTC | CASSPPRGGPSNEQFF
NA | TRBJ1-3 | TRBV9 | NA | TGTGCCAGCAGCCGTACCCAGGGGAATTCTGGAAACACCATATATTTT | CASSRTQGNSGNTIYF
NA | TRBJ2-5 | TRBV9 | TRBD2 | TGTGCCAGTCAGCCCGGGACTAGCGGAAAAGAGACCCAGTACTTC | CASQPGTSGKETQYF
NA | TRBJ1-5 | TRBV2 | TRBD1 | TGTGCCAGCAGTGTGGAGACAGGGTCGTTTATGAGCAATCAGCCCCAGCATTTT | CASSVETGSFMSNQPQHF
few | TRBJ1-1 | TRBV7-9 | NA | TGTGCCAGCAGCTTGTTTAACACTGAAGCTTTCTTT | CASSLFNTEAFF
NA | TRBJ2-5 | TRBV7-6 | NA | TGTGCCAGCAGCTTAGATTGGCAGCAAGAGACCCAGTACTTC | CASSLDWQQETQYF
NA | TRBJ2-5 | TRBV27 | TRBD2 | TGTGCCAGCAGTGGGGGGACTAGCGGGAGTCTGGTTCGGGAGACCCAGTACTTC | CASSGGTSGSLVRETQYF
NA | TRBJ2-5 | TRBV5-1 | NA | TGCGCCAGCAGCCCAGGGGACGGACCTCTATCCGAGACCCAGTACTTC | CASSPGDGPLSETQYF
NA | TRBJ2-7 | TRBV7-8 | TRBD2 | TGTGCCAGCAGCTGGGGGGGAGGTTACGAGCAGTACTTC | CASSWGGGYEQYF
NA | TRBJ1-1 | TRBV15 | NA | TGTGCCACCAGCACTTGGGCAGGGACCTCGAACACTGAAGCTTTCTTT | CATSTWAGTSNTEAFF
NA | TRBJ2-7 | TRBV6-5 | TRBD1 | TGTGCCAGCAGTTACCAAGTCACAGGGGCCCACGAGCAGTACTTC | CASSYQVTGAHEQYF
NA | TRBJ2-1 | TRBV29-1 | NA | TGCAGCGTTGTTGGGTGGTACAATGAGCAGTTCTTC | CSVVGWYNEQFF
NA | TRBJ1-6 | TRBV28 | NA | TGTGCCAGCAGTGGGCCCCAAATTTGGTCACCCCTCCACTTT | CASSGPQIWSPLHF
NA | TRBJ1-2 | TRBV6-5 | TRBD1 | TGTGCCAGCAGTTACTCGAGGACAGGGGGCAACTATGGCTACACCTTC | CASSYSRTGGNYGYTF
NA | TRBJ2-2 | TRBV11-3 | TRBD1 | TGTGCCAGCAGCCCCAGACAGGGGCGGAACACCGGGGAGCTGTTTTTT | CASSPRQGRNTGELFF
few | TRBJ2-6 | TRBV2 | NA | TGTGCCAGCAGTGAAGCGACCCCTGGGGCCAACGTCCTGACTTTC | CASSEATPGANVLTF
NA | TRBJ1-2 | TRBV6-1 | NA | TGTGCCAGCAGTGACAGCTTCCCCTATGGCTACACCTTC | CASSDSFPYGYTF
NA | TRBJ2-7 | TRBV27 | NA | TGTGCCAGCAGTTTATCGGGTCCCTACGAGCAGTACTTC | CASSLSGPYEQYF
NA | TRBJ1-2 | TRBV3-1/TRBV3-2 | NA | TGTGCCAGCAGCCATACAGGGACCTATGGCTACACCTTC | CASSHTGTYGYTF
NA | TRBJ2-3 | TRBV6-6 | NA | TGTGCCAGCAGTTACTCTAGGCAGGAGGGCGATACGCAGTATTTT | CASSYSRQEGDTQYF
NA | TRBJ2-3 | TRBV5-1 | TRBD2 | TGCGCCAGCAGCGAAACTAGCGGGGTTGGGTATACGCAGTATTTT | CASSETSGVGYTQYF
NA | TRBJ2-2 | TRBV29-1 | TRBD1 | TGCAGCGTTTCCCCCGGAACAGGGGTGGCCGGGGAGCTGTTTTTT | CSVSPGTGVAGELFF
NA | TRBJ2-1 | TRBV2 | TRBD2 | TGTGCCAGCAGCGCAACTAGCGGGAGGCCGACCTACAATGAGCAGTTCTTC | CASSATSGRPTYNEQFF